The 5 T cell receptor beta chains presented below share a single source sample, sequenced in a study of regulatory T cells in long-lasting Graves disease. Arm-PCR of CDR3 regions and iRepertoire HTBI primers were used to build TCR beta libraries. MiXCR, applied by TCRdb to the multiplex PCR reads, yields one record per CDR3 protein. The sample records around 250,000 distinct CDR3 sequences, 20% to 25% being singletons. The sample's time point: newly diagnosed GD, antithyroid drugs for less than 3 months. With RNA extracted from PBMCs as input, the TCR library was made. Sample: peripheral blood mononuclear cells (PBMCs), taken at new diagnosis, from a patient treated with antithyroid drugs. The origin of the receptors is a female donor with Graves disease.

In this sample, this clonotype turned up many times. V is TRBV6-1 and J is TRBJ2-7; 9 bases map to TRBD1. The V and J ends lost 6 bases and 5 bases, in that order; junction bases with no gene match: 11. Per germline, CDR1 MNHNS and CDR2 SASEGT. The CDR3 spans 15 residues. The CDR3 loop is CASRSPGQGRHEQYF. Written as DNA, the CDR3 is TGTGCCAGCAGATCGCCGGGACAGGGTCGGCACGAGCAGTACTTC.

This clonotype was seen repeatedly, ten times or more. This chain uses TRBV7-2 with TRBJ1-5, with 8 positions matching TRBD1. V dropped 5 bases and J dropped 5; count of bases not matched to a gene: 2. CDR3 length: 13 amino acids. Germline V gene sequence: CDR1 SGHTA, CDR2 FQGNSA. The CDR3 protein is CASSPDRDQPQHF. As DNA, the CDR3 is TGTGCCAGCAGCCCGGACAGGGATCAGCCCCAGCATTTT.

In DNA, the CDR3 is TGTGCCAGCAGTGAAGGACCTCAAGAGACCCAGTACTTC. Translation: CASSEGPQETQYF. The chain is built from TRBV6-1 and TRBJ2-5; D remains unclear. Germline V CDR1 and CDR2: MNHNS, SASEGT. The V end was cut by 1 base, the J end by 2 bases, with 5 bases between. This CDR3 has 13 amino acids.

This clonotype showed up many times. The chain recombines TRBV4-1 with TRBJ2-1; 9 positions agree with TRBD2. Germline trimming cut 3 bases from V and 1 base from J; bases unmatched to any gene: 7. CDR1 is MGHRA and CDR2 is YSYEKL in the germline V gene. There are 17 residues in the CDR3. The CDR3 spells CASSHYRSGRSYNEQFF. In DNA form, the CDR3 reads TGCGCCAGCAGCCATTACCGTAGCGGGAGATCCTACAATGAGCAGTTCTTC.

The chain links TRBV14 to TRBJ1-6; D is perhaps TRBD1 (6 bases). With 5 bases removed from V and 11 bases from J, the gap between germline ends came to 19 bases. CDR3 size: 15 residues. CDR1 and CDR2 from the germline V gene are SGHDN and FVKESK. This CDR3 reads CASSSDREPLPPLHF. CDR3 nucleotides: TGTGCCAGCAGCTCGGACAGAGAGCCCTTGCCACCCCTCCACTTT.